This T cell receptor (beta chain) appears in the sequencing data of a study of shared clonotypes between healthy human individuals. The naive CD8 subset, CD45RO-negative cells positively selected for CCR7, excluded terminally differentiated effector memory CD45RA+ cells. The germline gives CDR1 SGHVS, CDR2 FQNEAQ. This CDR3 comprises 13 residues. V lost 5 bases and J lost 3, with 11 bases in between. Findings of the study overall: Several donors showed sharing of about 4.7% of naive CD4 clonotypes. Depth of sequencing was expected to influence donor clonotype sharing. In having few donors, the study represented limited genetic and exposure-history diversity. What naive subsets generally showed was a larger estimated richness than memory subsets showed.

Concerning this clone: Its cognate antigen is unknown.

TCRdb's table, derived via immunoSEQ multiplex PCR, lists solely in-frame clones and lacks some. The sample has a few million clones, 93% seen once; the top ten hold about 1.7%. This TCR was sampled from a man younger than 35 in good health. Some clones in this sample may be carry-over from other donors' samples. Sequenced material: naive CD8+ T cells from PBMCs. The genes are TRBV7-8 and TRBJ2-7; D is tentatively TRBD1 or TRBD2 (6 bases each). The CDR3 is CASSLRGHYEQYF. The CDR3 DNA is TGTGCCAGCAGCCTCCGGGGGCACTACGAGCAGTACTTC.